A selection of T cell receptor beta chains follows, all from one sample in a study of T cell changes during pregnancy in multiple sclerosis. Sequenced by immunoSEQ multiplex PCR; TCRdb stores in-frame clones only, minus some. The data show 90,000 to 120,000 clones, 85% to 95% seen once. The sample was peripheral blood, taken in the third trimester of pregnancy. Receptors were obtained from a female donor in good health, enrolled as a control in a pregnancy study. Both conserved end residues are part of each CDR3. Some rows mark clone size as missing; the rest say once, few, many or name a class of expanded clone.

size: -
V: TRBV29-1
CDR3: CSALHGQNYGYTF

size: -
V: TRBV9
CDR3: CASSSSDRVFGTEAFF

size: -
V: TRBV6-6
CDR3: CASRPRQFNEKLFF

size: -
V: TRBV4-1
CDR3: CASSRPVTGNTRLNTEAFF

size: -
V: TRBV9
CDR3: CASSPWTGGAYNEQFF

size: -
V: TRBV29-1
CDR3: CSGTSGGASETQYF

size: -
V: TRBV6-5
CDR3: CASSYTQGWGQPQHF

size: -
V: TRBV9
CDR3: CASSGLDRNQETQYF

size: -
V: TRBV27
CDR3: CASRGLARLETQYF

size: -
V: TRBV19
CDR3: CASSSRQVPDTQYF

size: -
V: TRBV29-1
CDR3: CSAGQPSSYEQYF

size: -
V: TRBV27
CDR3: CASSLSGLWDEQYF

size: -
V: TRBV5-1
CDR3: CASSVRGTGGDGYTF

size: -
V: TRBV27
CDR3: CASRPRQLLNEKLFF

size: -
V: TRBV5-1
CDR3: CASSLGNSGPGELFF

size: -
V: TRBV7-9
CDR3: CASSGAGYSTDTQYF

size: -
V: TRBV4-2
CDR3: CASSQVIDLTGHFGQFF

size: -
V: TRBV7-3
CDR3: CASSFGGGGYNEQFF

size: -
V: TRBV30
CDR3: CAWSGTGPGEQYF

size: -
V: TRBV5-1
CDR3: CASSRDTHTEAFF

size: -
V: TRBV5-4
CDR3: CASSGTGGETQYF

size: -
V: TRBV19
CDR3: CASRPGGPRETQYF

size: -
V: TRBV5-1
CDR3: CASSPVFAGGTDTQYF

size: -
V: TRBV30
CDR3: CAWSVANTEAFF

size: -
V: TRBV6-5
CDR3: CASSLLSDRGGGYTF

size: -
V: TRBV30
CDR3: CAWSRRGDGELFF

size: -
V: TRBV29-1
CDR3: CSVERWGRTDIIEAFF

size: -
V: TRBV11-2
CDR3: CASTRQGMGDETQYF

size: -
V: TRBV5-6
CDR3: CASAVQLVQRTEAFF

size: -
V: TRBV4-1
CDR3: CASSSPGTKYEQYF

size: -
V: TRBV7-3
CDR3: CASSLNSQGASYNEQFF

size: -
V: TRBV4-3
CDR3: CASSQDPLEGVGEQYF

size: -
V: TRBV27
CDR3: CASSQTGGYEKLFF

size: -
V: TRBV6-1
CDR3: CASSESGSEAFF

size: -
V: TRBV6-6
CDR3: CASRSVANSGNTIYF

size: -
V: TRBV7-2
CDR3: CASSLAGGGTEAFF

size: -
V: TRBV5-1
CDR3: CASSLAVGRSDGYTF

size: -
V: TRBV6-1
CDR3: CASSEERDSVPLHF

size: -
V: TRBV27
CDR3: CASKKRLILSSYNEQFF

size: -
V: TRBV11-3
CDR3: CASSARQGPTGELFF

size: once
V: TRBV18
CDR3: CASSLTQPGQGAIGNTIYF

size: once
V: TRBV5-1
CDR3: CASSRRTGNTEAFF

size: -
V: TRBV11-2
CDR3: CASSPPTGVNTEAFF

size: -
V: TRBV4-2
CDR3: CASSGGLAETTDTQYF

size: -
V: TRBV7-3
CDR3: CASSPAGDYNEQFF

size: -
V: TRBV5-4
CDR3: CASTIRGGGGYTF

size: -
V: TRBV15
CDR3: CATSRDSASGYTYEQYF

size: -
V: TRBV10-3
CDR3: CAISKTNRGTNSYEQYF

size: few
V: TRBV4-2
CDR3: CASSQELVDGGRYEQYF

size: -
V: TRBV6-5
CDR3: CASSYVSNEKLFF

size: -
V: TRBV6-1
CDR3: CASSEAAGRETQYF

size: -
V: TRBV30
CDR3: CAWSPGLLPNEKLFF

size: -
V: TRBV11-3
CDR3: CASSQAGGGFVYEQYF